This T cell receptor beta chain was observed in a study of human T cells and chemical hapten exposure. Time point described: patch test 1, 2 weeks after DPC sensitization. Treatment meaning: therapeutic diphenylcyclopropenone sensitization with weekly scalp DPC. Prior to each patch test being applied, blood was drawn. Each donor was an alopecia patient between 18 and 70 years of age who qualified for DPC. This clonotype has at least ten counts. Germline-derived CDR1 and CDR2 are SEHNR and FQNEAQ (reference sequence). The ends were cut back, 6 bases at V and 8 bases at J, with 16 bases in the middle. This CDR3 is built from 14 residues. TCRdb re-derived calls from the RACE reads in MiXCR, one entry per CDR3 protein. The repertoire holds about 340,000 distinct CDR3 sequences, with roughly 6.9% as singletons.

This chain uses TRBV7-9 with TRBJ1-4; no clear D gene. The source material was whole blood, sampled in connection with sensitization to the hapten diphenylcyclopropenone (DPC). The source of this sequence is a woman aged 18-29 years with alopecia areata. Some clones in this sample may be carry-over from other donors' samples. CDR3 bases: TGTGCCAGCAGGTCGCAGGCCGGGTCGGAAAAACTGTTTTTT. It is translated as CASRSQAGSEKLFF.